A selection of T cell receptor beta chains follows, all from one sample in a study of blood T cell repertoires in COVID-19. The method was immunoSEQ multiplex PCR; TCRdb's version includes in-frame clones alone and lacks a portion of them. Counted here are approximately 170,000 clones, roughly 80% occurring once; the ten biggest clones make up 7.6%. Material for sequencing was peripheral blood. These receptors all stem from a woman aged 70 to 79 with COVID-19, enrolled during active disease. Each CDR3 is given with its conserved first and last residue. D genes are given only for firm matches. Expanded clones are given a class, and other clones once, few, many or no size at all.

d_call: NA; clone_size: NA; v_call: TRBV24-1; j_call: TRBJ2-1; cdr3_nt: TGTGCCACCCAGGGTCGTCCCTACAATGAGCAGTTCTTC; cdr3_aa: CATQGRPYNEQFF
d_call: TRBD2; clone_size: NA; v_call: TRBV7-2; j_call: TRBJ2-1; cdr3_nt: TGTGCCAGCAGCCGTAGCGGACTAGCGGGAGTCAATGAGCAGTTCTTC; cdr3_aa: CASSRSGLAGVNEQFF
d_call: TRBD2; clone_size: NA; v_call: TRBV3-1/TRBV3-2; j_call: TRBJ2-7; cdr3_nt: TGTGCCAGCAGCGGGCTAGCGGAGGCCTACGAGCAGTACTTC; cdr3_aa: CASSGLAEAYEQYF
d_call: TRBD2; clone_size: once; v_call: TRBV7-9; j_call: TRBJ2-7; cdr3_nt: TGTGCCAGCAGCTTAGGCCTGGCGGGGGTCATCGACGAGCAGTACTTC; cdr3_aa: CASSLGLAGVIDEQYF
d_call: TRBD2; clone_size: NA; v_call: TRBV7-2; j_call: TRBJ2-2; cdr3_nt: TGTGCCAGCAGCCTCCAATCGACTAGCATTTACACCGGGGAGCTGTTTTTT; cdr3_aa: CASSLQSTSIYTGELFF
d_call: NA; clone_size: NA; v_call: TRBV2; j_call: TRBJ2-5; cdr3_nt: TGTGCCAGCATTTGGAAGGGCAGGGACCAAGAGACCCAGTACTTC; cdr3_aa: CASIWKGRDQETQYF
d_call: NA; clone_size: NA; v_call: TRBV6-5; j_call: TRBJ1-6; cdr3_nt: TGTGCCAGCAGTCTTGGACAGTATAATTCACCCCTCCACTTT; cdr3_aa: CASSLGQYNSPLHF
d_call: TRBD2; clone_size: few; v_call: TRBV24-1; j_call: TRBJ2-7; cdr3_nt: TGTGCCACCAGTGTCCCCACCTCCGCGGGAGGGGCAAGAGAGCAGTACTTC; cdr3_aa: CATSVPTSAGGAREQYF
d_call: NA; clone_size: NA; v_call: TRBV28; j_call: TRBJ1-5; cdr3_nt: TGTGCCAGCAGTGCTATGGCGGGGGTCCAGCCCCAGCATTTT; cdr3_aa: CASSAMAGVQPQHF
d_call: NA; clone_size: NA; v_call: TRBV5-1; j_call: TRBJ2-2; cdr3_nt: TGCGCCAGCAGCCGCGACTCCACCGGGGAGCTGTTTTTT; cdr3_aa: CASSRDSTGELFF
d_call: TRBD2; clone_size: few; v_call: TRBV18; j_call: TRBJ2-2; cdr3_nt: TGTGCCAGCTCTCAACGACTAGCGGTGAACACCGGGGAGCTGTTTTTT; cdr3_aa: CASSQRLAVNTGELFF
d_call: TRBD1; clone_size: few; v_call: TRBV7-2; j_call: TRBJ2-5; cdr3_nt: TGTGCCAGCAGCGTAACAGGGGGGCAAGAGACCCAGTACTTC; cdr3_aa: CASSVTGGQETQYF
d_call: TRBD2; clone_size: NA; v_call: TRBV5-1; j_call: TRBJ2-1; cdr3_nt: TGCGCCAGCAGCTTCTTAGAGGGAGGGCGGGAGCAGTTCTTC; cdr3_aa: CASSFLEGGREQFF
d_call: TRBD2; clone_size: NA; v_call: TRBV28; j_call: TRBJ2-2; cdr3_nt: TGTGCCAGCAGTTTAAGTGGACTAGCGGGAGGTATTCGCACCGGGGAGCTGTTTTTT; cdr3_aa: CASSLSGLAGGIRTGELFF
d_call: TRBD2; clone_size: NA; v_call: TRBV7-8; j_call: TRBJ2-2; cdr3_nt: TGTGCCAGCAGCTACGACCTACCGGGACTAGGGGCCGGGGAGCTGTTTTTT; cdr3_aa: CASSYDLPGLGAGELFF
d_call: NA; clone_size: NA; v_call: TRBV6-2/TRBV6-3; j_call: TRBJ2-5; cdr3_nt: TGTGCCAGCAGTATCAGGGGTTCAGAGGAGACCCAGTACTTC; cdr3_aa: CASSIRGSEETQYF
d_call: TRBD2; clone_size: NA; v_call: TRBV3-1/TRBV3-2; j_call: TRBJ2-7; cdr3_nt: TGTGCCAGCAGCCACCGGGACTACACCTACGAGCAGTACTTC; cdr3_aa: CASSHRDYTYEQYF
d_call: TRBD1; clone_size: NA; v_call: TRBV30; j_call: TRBJ1-4; cdr3_nt: TGTGCCTGGGGAGAGGGGGCCCATGAAAAACTGTTTTTT; cdr3_aa: CAWGEGAHEKLFF
d_call: TRBD2; clone_size: NA; v_call: TRBV11-2; j_call: TRBJ2-3; cdr3_nt: TGTGCCACATCCCTAGCGGGAGATGTGGGCACAGATACGCAGTATTTT; cdr3_aa: CATSLAGDVGTDTQYF
d_call: NA; clone_size: once; v_call: TRBV14; j_call: TRBJ1-1; cdr3_nt: TGTGCCAGCAGCCAAGTACGGGGTGCTGAAGCTTTCTTT; cdr3_aa: CASSQVRGAEAFF
d_call: NA; clone_size: NA; v_call: TRBV9; j_call: TRBJ2-1; cdr3_nt: TGTGCCAGCAGCGTAGGAGGCGCGTCGAGCTCCTACAATGAGCAGTTCTTC; cdr3_aa: CASSVGGASSSYNEQFF
d_call: NA; clone_size: NA; v_call: TRBV18; j_call: TRBJ1-6; cdr3_nt: TGTGCCAGCTCACCTTCCAGCGATAATTCACCCCTCCACTTT; cdr3_aa: CASSPSSDNSPLHF
d_call: TRBD2; clone_size: NA; v_call: TRBV5-4; j_call: TRBJ2-7; cdr3_nt: TGTGCCAGCAGCTTGGGGGCTAGCGGGAGGGGTGAGCAGTACTTC; cdr3_aa: CASSLGASGRGEQYF
d_call: TRBD2; clone_size: NA; v_call: TRBV5-1; j_call: TRBJ2-7; cdr3_nt: TGCGCCAGCAGCTTGAGGGGGGCAGGGACTAGCGGGACCCTCCCCTACGAGCAGTACTTC; cdr3_aa: CASSLRGAGTSGTLPYEQYF
d_call: NA; clone_size: NA; v_call: TRBV11-3; j_call: TRBJ1-1; cdr3_nt: TGTGCCAGCAGCTTGGGGGGGGCGCGTGGGACTGAAGCTTTCTTT; cdr3_aa: CASSLGGARGTEAFF
d_call: TRBD2; clone_size: NA; v_call: TRBV5-1; j_call: TRBJ2-5; cdr3_nt: TGCGCCAGCAGCTCCATTCCCTCTCGGGGCGGGGGGAATGAAGAGACCCAGTACTTC; cdr3_aa: CASSSIPSRGGGNEETQYF
d_call: NA; clone_size: NA; v_call: TRBV12-3/TRBV12-4; j_call: TRBJ1-4; cdr3_nt: TGTGCCAGCGGGTCAGAGACGGGGGTGTTTTTT; cdr3_aa: CASGSETGVFF
d_call: NA; clone_size: NA; v_call: TRBV12-3/TRBV12-4; j_call: TRBJ2-1; cdr3_nt: TGTGCCAGCAGCCGCCCATCTAGTGGTGAGCAGTTCTTC; cdr3_aa: CASSRPSSGEQFF
d_call: NA; clone_size: NA; v_call: TRBV3-1/TRBV3-2; j_call: TRBJ1-5; cdr3_nt: TGTGCCAGCAGCCAGTCTAACAGTAATCAGCCCCAGCATTTT; cdr3_aa: CASSQSNSNQPQHF
d_call: TRBD1; clone_size: NA; v_call: TRBV5-1; j_call: TRBJ2-3; cdr3_nt: TGCGCCAGCAACCGTCGACAGGGGGCCACAGATACGCAGTATTTT; cdr3_aa: CASNRRQGATDTQYF
d_call: TRBD1; clone_size: NA; v_call: TRBV5-4; j_call: TRBJ1-2; cdr3_nt: TGTGCCAGCAGTTCCGGGACAGGGGGCGCAGGGTATGGCTACACCTTC; cdr3_aa: CASSSGTGGAGYGYTF
d_call: TRBD2; clone_size: NA; v_call: TRBV6-2/TRBV6-3; j_call: TRBJ2-7; cdr3_nt: TGTGCCAGCAGTCCGGGGGGTAGGTACGAGCAGTACTTC; cdr3_aa: CASSPGGRYEQYF
d_call: NA; clone_size: NA; v_call: TRBV7-7; j_call: TRBJ2-5; cdr3_nt: TGTGCCAGCAGCGGCGTCTCGGGAGCAGGAGAGACCCAGTACTTC; cdr3_aa: CASSGVSGAGETQYF
d_call: NA; clone_size: NA; v_call: TRBV10-3; j_call: TRBJ1-1; cdr3_nt: TGTGCCATCAGTGGGGGGGATTCGGCTTTCTTT; cdr3_aa: CAISGGDSAFF
d_call: TRBD2; clone_size: NA; v_call: TRBV2; j_call: TRBJ2-3; cdr3_nt: TGTGCCAGCAGTGATTCGGGGGGACGGGATACGCAGTATTTT; cdr3_aa: CASSDSGGRDTQYF
d_call: TRBD1; clone_size: NA; v_call: TRBV5-1; j_call: TRBJ1-1; cdr3_nt: TGCGCCAGCAGCTTGTCAGGGGGCACGAACACTGAAGCTTTCTTT; cdr3_aa: CASSLSGGTNTEAFF
d_call: NA; clone_size: NA; v_call: TRBV18; j_call: TRBJ2-1; cdr3_nt: TGTGCCAGCTCACCAAGACGGACAGGGAGGGATGAGCAGTTCTTC; cdr3_aa: CASSPRRTGRDEQFF
d_call: TRBD1; clone_size: once; v_call: TRBV6-2/TRBV6-3; j_call: TRBJ1-5; cdr3_nt: TGTGCCAGCAGTTTACGTCCAGGGGGCGCGGCACCCCAGCATTTT; cdr3_aa: CASSLRPGGAAPQHF
d_call: TRBD1; clone_size: once; v_call: TRBV29-1; j_call: TRBJ1-1; cdr3_nt: TGCAGCGTAGGGACAGGGGTAAACACTGAAGCTTTCTTT; cdr3_aa: CSVGTGVNTEAFF
d_call: NA; clone_size: NA; v_call: TRBV5-1; j_call: TRBJ1-6; cdr3_nt: TGCGCCAGCAGCTTGGAACTGTATAATTCACCCCTCCACTTT; cdr3_aa: CASSLELYNSPLHF
d_call: NA; clone_size: NA; v_call: TRBV7-9; j_call: TRBJ1-2; cdr3_nt: TGTGCCAGCAGCCACGTAGACAGGACGTATGGCTACACCTTC; cdr3_aa: CASSHVDRTYGYTF
d_call: NA; clone_size: NA; v_call: TRBV24-1; j_call: TRBJ2-5; cdr3_nt: TGTGCCACCAGTGACCCACTTGCGGGTTCCCGAGAGACCCAGTACTTC; cdr3_aa: CATSDPLAGSRETQYF
d_call: NA; clone_size: NA; v_call: TRBV10-3; j_call: TRBJ2-4; cdr3_nt: TGTGCCATCAGCAAATTCGTCGGACAGGGAGGGGGAAACATTCAGTACTTC; cdr3_aa: CAISKFVGQGGGNIQYF
d_call: TRBD1; clone_size: once; v_call: TRBV19; j_call: TRBJ2-7; cdr3_nt: TGTGCCAGTAGTAGGGGACAGGGGGCGTACGAGCAGTACTTC; cdr3_aa: CASSRGQGAYEQYF
d_call: NA; clone_size: NA; v_call: TRBV28; j_call: TRBJ1-5; cdr3_nt: TGTGCCAGCAGTTTATTAAGCGGGGCTGTGGGTCAGCCCCAGCATTTT; cdr3_aa: CASSLLSGAVGQPQHF
d_call: TRBD2; clone_size: once; v_call: TRBV7-8; j_call: TRBJ2-1; cdr3_nt: TGTGCCAGCAGTGGGACTAGCGGAGTCTTTTTCTCCTACAATGAGCAGTTCTTC; cdr3_aa: CASSGTSGVFFSYNEQFF
d_call: TRBD2; clone_size: NA; v_call: TRBV4-3; j_call: TRBJ2-1; cdr3_nt: TGCGCCAGCAGCCAAGATTTGGCGGGAGGCGGCGCTGCGGACAATGAGCAGTTCTTC; cdr3_aa: CASSQDLAGGGAADNEQFF
d_call: NA; clone_size: NA; v_call: TRBV7-9; j_call: TRBJ2-7; cdr3_nt: TGTGCCAGCAGCCCACCCGGCGGAGGGACGTCCGAGCAGTACTTC; cdr3_aa: CASSPPGGGTSEQYF
d_call: NA; clone_size: NA; v_call: TRBV27; j_call: TRBJ1-1; cdr3_nt: TGTGCCAGCAGTGTCGACAGGAGAGGGAACACTGAAGCTTTCTTT; cdr3_aa: CASSVDRRGNTEAFF
d_call: TRBD1; clone_size: NA; v_call: TRBV30; j_call: TRBJ1-1; cdr3_nt: TGTGCCTGGAAGGGACAGGGAAACACTGAAGCTTTCTTT; cdr3_aa: CAWKGQGNTEAFF
d_call: TRBD1; clone_size: NA; v_call: TRBV28; j_call: TRBJ1-1; cdr3_nt: TGTGCCAGCACTGTTGACAGGGGGAGGACTGAAGCTTTCTTT; cdr3_aa: CASTVDRGRTEAFF
d_call: NA; clone_size: NA; v_call: TRBV28; j_call: TRBJ1-2; cdr3_nt: TGTGCCAGCAATGCGGGGTGGTATGGCTACACCTTC; cdr3_aa: CASNAGWYGYTF
d_call: NA; clone_size: few; v_call: TRBV3-1/TRBV3-2; j_call: TRBJ2-7; cdr3_nt: TGTGCCAGCAGCCTCTATACTGGACTCGCCGAGCAGTACTTC; cdr3_aa: CASSLYTGLAEQYF
d_call: TRBD1; clone_size: NA; v_call: TRBV7-2; j_call: TRBJ1-6; cdr3_nt: TGTGCCAGCAGCTTAGGAGGGGCAGGGGGCTCACCCCTCCACTTT; cdr3_aa: CASSLGGAGGSPLHF
d_call: TRBD2; clone_size: once; v_call: TRBV7-9; j_call: TRBJ2-1; cdr3_nt: TGTGCCAGCAGTCCACCATTAGGACTAGCGGGACTTAATGAGCAGTTCTTC; cdr3_aa: CASSPPLGLAGLNEQFF
d_call: NA; clone_size: NA; v_call: TRBV7-6; j_call: TRBJ2-7; cdr3_nt: TGTGCCAGGCCTTGGAGCGGAGCCAACGAGCAGTACTTC; cdr3_aa: CARPWSGANEQYF
d_call: NA; clone_size: NA; v_call: TRBV28; j_call: TRBJ1-1; cdr3_nt: TGTGCCAGCAGGCCGACATTTAACACTGAAGCTTTCTTT; cdr3_aa: CASRPTFNTEAFF
d_call: NA; clone_size: NA; v_call: TRBV7-9; j_call: TRBJ2-3; cdr3_nt: TGTGCCAGCAGCGCCACAGGGTTAAGCACAGATACGCAGTATTTT; cdr3_aa: CASSATGLSTDTQYF
d_call: NA; clone_size: once; v_call: TRBV28; j_call: TRBJ1-2; cdr3_nt: TGTGCCAGCAGTACTCCGGGACTAAACTATGGCTACACCTTC; cdr3_aa: CASSTPGLNYGYTF
d_call: TRBD2; clone_size: NA; v_call: TRBV25-1; j_call: TRBJ2-1; cdr3_nt: TGTGCCAGCATGGGGGGAGGGGTAGGCAATGAGCAGTTCTTC; cdr3_aa: CASMGGGVGNEQFF